This TCR beta chain was identified during a study of CD8 T cells in ankylosing spondylitis. Overall study results and limits: Disease-linked clones proved CD8+ and comparatively uncommon in peripheral blood. Researchers reportedly found disease-linked clones significantly enriched in matched ankylosing spondylitis synovial fluid. A number of the motif variants had already been described in reactive arthritis synovial fluid and blood.

Library preparation for TCR beta used quantitative 5'-RACE with molecular barcodes. TCRdb called the 5' RACE reads again in MiXCR, with one record for every CDR3 protein. The sample has approximately 210,000 distinct CDR3 sequences; around 13% are singletons. Comments on this clonotype: Its matching antigen is unknown.

V gave up 2 bases and J gave up 7 bases; unmatched junction bases: 7. The length of the CDR3 is 15 residues. Germline CDR1 MGHRA, CDR2 YSYEKL. The chain links TRBV4-1 to TRBJ2-1; the match to TRBD2 covers 8 bases. This sequence originates from a male donor with ankylosing spondylitis or in good health (not recorded which). Sample: blood, either unsorted or a sorted T cell fraction (not recorded which). Written as DNA, the CDR3 is TGCGCCAGCAGCCAATCGAGCGGGAGAGAGAATGAGCAGTTCTTC. This gives the protein CASSQSSGRENEQFF.